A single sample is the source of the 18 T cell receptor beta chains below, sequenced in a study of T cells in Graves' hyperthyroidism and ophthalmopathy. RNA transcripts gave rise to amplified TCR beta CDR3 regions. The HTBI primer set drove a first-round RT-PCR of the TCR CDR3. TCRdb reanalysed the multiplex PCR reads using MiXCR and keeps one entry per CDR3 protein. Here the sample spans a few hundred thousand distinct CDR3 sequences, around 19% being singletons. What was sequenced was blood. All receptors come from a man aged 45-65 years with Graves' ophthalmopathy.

The CDR3 loop reads CASSTSGGHLRVEYF. The DNA for the CDR3 is TGTGCCAGCAGTACCTCCGGAGGACACCTTAGGGTGGAGTATTTT. This chain joins TRBV12-3 or TRBV12-4 and TRBJ2-3; D possibly matches TRBD1 or TRBD2 (5 bases each). Trimming took 5 bases from V and 13 from J, leaving 25 bases between them. The CDR3 is 15 amino acids.

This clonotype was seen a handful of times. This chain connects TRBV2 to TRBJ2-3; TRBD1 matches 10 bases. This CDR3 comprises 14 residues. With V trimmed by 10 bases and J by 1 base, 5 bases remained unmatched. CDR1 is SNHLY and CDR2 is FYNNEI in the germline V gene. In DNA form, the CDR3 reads TGTGCCACTTCCGGGACAGGGGGCACAGATACGCAGTATTTT. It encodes CATSGTGGTDTQYF.

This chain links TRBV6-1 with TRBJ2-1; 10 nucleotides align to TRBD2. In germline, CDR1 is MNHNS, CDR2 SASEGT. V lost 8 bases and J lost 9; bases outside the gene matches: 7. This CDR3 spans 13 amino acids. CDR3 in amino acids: CASSTSGTSEQFF. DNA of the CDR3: TGTGCCAGCTCAACTAGCGGGACCAGTGAGCAGTTCTTC.

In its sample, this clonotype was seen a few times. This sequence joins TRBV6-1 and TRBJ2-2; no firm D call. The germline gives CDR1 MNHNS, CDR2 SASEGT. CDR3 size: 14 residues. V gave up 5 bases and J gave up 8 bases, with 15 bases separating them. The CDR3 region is CASSPLLSGGELFF. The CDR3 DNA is TGTGCCAGCAGTCCCCTTCTAAGTGGGGGGGAGCTGTTTTTT.

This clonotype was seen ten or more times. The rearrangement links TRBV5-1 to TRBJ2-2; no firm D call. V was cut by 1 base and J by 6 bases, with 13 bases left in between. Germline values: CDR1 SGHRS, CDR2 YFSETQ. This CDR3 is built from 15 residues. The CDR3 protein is CASSLTLGLAGELFF. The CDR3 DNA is TGCGCCAGCAGCTTGACCTTGGGCCTTGCCGGGGAGCTGTTTTTT.

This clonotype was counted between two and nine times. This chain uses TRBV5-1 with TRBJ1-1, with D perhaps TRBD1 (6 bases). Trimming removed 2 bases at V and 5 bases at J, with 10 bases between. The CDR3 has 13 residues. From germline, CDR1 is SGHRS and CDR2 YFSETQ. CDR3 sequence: CASSFRTATEAFF. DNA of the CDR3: TGCGCCAGCAGCTTTAGGACAGCTACTGAAGCTTTCTTT.

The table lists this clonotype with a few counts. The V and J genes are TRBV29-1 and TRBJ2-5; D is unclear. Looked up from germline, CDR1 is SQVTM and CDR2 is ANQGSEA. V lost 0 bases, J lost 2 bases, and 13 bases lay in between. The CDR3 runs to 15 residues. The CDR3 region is CSVEEETAPQETQYF. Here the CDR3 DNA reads TGCAGCGTTGAAGAAGAAACGGCCCCACAAGAGACCCAGTACTTC.

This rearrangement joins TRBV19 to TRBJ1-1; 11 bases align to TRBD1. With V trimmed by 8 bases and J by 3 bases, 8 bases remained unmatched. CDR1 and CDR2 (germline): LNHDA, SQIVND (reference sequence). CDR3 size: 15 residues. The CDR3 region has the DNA TGTGCCAGTCCTAGGACAGGGGGCATTGACACTGAAGCTTTCTTT. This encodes CASPRTGGIDTEAFF.

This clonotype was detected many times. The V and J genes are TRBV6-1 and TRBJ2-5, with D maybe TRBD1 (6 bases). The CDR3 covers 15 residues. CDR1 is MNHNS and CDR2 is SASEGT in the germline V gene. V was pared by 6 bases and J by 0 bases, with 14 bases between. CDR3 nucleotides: TGTGCCAGCAGATCCCAGGGGATGTACCAAGAGACCCAGTACTTC. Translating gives CASRSQGMYQETQYF.

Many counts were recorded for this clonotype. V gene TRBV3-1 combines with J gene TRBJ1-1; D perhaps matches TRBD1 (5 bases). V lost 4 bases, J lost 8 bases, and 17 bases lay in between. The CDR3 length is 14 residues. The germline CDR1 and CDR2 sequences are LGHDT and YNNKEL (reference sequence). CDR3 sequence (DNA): TGTGCCAGCAGCCCGTCCCAGGGTGGACGAGAAGCTTTCTTT. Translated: CASSPSQGGREAFF.

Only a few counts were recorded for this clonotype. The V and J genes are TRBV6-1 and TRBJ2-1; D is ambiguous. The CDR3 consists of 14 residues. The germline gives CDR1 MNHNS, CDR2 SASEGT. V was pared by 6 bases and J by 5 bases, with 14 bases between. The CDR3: CASRPQGDHNEQFF. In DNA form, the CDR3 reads TGTGCCAGCAGGCCCCAAGGAGACCACAATGAGCAGTTCTTC.

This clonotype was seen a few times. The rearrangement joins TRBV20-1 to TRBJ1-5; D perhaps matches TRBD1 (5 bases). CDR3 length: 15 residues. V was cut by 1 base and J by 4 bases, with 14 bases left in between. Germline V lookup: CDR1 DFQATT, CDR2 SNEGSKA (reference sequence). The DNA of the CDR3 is TGCAGTGCTAGAGGGGGTCCGACAGTAAATCAGCCCCAGCATTTT. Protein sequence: CSARGGPTVNQPQHF.

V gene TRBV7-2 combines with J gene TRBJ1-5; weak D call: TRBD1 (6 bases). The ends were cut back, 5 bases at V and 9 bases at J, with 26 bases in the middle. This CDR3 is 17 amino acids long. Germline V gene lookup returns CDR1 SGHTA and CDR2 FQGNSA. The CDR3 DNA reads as TGTGCCAGCAGCCAGGTCGGAAGGGGGAAGATTCGGGTGCCCCAGCATTTT. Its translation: CASSQVGRGKIRVPQHF.

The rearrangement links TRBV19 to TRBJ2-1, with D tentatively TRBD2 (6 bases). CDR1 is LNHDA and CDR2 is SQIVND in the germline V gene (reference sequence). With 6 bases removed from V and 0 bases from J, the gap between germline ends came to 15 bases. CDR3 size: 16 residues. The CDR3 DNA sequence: TGTGCCAGTAGGATCCATAGCGGTAGCTCCTACAATGAGCAGTTCTTC. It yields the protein CASRIHSGSSYNEQFF.

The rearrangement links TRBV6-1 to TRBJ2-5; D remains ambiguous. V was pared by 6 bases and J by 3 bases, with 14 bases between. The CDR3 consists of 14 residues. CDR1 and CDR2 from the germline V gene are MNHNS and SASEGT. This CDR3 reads CASSPYRAKETQYF. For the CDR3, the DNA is TGTGCCAGCAGCCCATACCGGGCCAAAGAGACCCAGTACTTC.

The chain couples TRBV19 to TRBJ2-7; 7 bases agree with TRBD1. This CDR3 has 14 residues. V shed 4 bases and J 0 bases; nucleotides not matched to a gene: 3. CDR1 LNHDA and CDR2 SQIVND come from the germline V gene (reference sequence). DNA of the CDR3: TGTGCCAGTAGTACGACAGGGACCTCCTACGAGCAGTACTTC. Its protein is CASSTTGTSYEQYF.

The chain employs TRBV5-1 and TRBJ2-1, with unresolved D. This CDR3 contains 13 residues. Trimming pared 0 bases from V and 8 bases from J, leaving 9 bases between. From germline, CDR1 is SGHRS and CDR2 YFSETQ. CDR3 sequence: CASSLVLGYEQFF. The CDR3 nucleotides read TGCGCCAGCAGCTTGGTCTTGGGGTATGAGCAGTTCTTC.

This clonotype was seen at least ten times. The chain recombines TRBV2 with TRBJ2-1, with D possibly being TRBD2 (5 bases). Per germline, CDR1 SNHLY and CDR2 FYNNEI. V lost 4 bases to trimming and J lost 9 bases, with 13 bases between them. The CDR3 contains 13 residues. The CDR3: CASSGSIAGEQFF. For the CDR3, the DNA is TGTGCCAGCAGTGGATCAATTGCGGGTGAGCAGTTCTTC.